This TCR beta chain was found in a study of shared clonotypes between healthy human individuals. Study findings and constraints: At large depth, rarefaction still showed sorted-subset sequencing to be incomplete. Among donors, clonotype sharing was expected to be affected by sequencing depth.

Turning to this clone: Antigen: not known.

This CDR3 is built from 11 residues. CDR1 SNHLY and CDR2 FYNNEI come from the germline V gene. Those who donated were healthy HIV-negative adults, with no recent acute infections or vaccinations reported. Once extracted for a subset, genomic DNA was divided evenly among several immunoSEQ plates. The table came from immunoSEQ multiplex PCR; TCRdb's copy has only in-frame clones and leaves some out. The sample includes 2 million to 3 million clones, roughly 93% of them seen just once. The source is a man younger than 35 in good health. Some clones in this sample may be carry-over from other donors' samples. Sequenced input: naive CD4+ T cells from PBMCs. The subset is: CD45RA+ positively selected. The V and J genes are TRBV2 and TRBJ2-5, with no clear D. The J call is in doubt because the DNA end fits TRBJ2-7 better. The CDR3 sequence: CASSSLYEQYF. DNA for the CDR3: TGTGCCAGCAGTTCTTTGTACGAGCAGTACTTC.